This TCR beta chain is drawn from a study of T cells in Graves' hyperthyroidism and ophthalmopathy (dated by TCRdb to between 2019 and 2020). Notes on the research overall: Peripheral blood samples were taken at initial diagnosis, before any treatment was given. To identify TCR V-J signatures that set the groups apart, the researchers used a discovery cohort of about a hundred patients, made up of around 40 with Graves' ophthalmopathy and 57 with stable Graves' hyperthyroidism. Whether ophthalmopathy could be predicted prospectively was tested in an independent validation cohort made up of roughly 19 hyperthyroidism patients plus 17 patients who later progressed to ophthalmopathy. The roughly 100 discovery patients were divided at random into training and test sets in a 7:3 ratio. In addition, the study compared T-cell repertoires in thyroid tissue and in blood from roughly six Graves' hyperthyroidism patients. Following sampling, methimazole starting at 30 mg daily was given to hyperthyroidism patients, and high-dose intravenous methylprednisolone was given to ophthalmopathy patients. According to the paper, TCR Vbeta CDR3 sequencing was carried out on about 140 peripheral blood samples, which came from over 40 ophthalmopathy, around 74 hyperthyroidism and approximately 17 progressor patients.

Only a few counts were recorded for this clonotype. What this receptor recognizes is not known. No base-level quality is on record; no much larger clone is a single base apart. On the study overall, not on this receptor specifically: Most expanded thyroid clonotypes (frequency above 0.001) were also detected in blood, a finding suggesting that blood repertoires may reflect thyroid immune responses. A model built on a 13 V-J signature distinguished ophthalmopathy from stable hyperthyroidism, reaching 87.88% sensitivity and around 81% specificity in cross-validation and 80%/75% in testing. In validation, the model predicted progression to ophthalmopathy a median of approximately 6.6 months before onset, with over 55% sensitivity and 72.22% specificity. No statistical method was used to set the sample size in advance, and investigators knew the group allocation.

The TCR beta CDR3 regions were amplified from RNA transcripts. The TCR CDR3 was subjected to a first round of RT-PCR using the HTBI primer set and the Qiagen OneStep RT-PCR kit. Libraries were constructed in a second round of multiplex PCR, after which size selection and purification were carried out. Paired-end sequencing of the libraries was performed with 100 bp reads on an Illumina HiSeq2000. Per the original workflow: SOAPnuke was used to process the raw data, throwing out any read that contained adapters or uncalled bases, had a mean Phred below 15, or lacked an exact constant-primer or identifier match. High-quality paired reads were merged with COPE v1.2.5, and unique nucleotide sequences were defined as clonotypes. MiTCR v1.1 was used to align the clonotypes against IMGT TRBV, TRBD and TRBJ reference segments. The analysis was restricted to V-J combinations with a frequency above 0.0001, which together covered 99% to 99.2% of the repertoires. The TCS score was defined as the ratio of F50 (clonal expansion) to E x V (chaos), calculated using BLOSUM62-based TCRdist between CDR3 peptides within each V-J. Welch's t-statistics and random forest reduced roughly 530 V-J features to some 14, which were used in a naive Bayes classifier (R e1071). TCRdb redid the processing of the public reads, applying fastp at Q25 and MiXCR, and retained in-frame beta chains. Rows with a matching CDR3 protein are joined into one entry that keeps the most common DNA and genes. The V and J calls here are based on TCRdb, not the publication. In all, the sample holds about 290,000 distinct CDR3 sequences, and approximately 17% of those were seen once. The ten top clones hold roughly 31% of the sample.

Stable Graves' hyperthyroidism was defined as no progression to ophthalmopathy during 18 months of follow-up. Hyperthyroidism patients were newly diagnosed, with disease duration under 2 months, and aged 18 to 65 years. Any patient with an uncontrolled infection, another autoimmune disease, pregnancy or lactation was excluded. Diagnoses were based on clinical symptoms, serum thyroxine and TRAb, thyroid ultrasound and orbital computed tomography. PBMCs were separated from 7.5 to 10 ml of fresh peripheral blood using Ficoll-Paque density gradient centrifugation. Trizol reagent was used to extract total RNA, and RNA quality was then checked on an Agilent 2100 Bioanalyzer. The germline V gene specifies MDHEN as CDR1 and SYDVKM as CDR2. Counted from cysteine to phenylalanine, this CDR3 has 14 amino acids. The DNA shown is the 42-base CDR3, in frame from base 1. The V and J ends are trimmed by 6 bases and 8 bases, leaving 17 bases between them.

The sequence was collected from a man aged 25 to 40 with Graves' hyperthyroidism. In this chain, TRBV28 is recombined with TRBJ2-4; a tentative D match to TRBD1 spans 5 bases. The material sequenced was blood. Here the CDR3 is given as CASSVRAPRYIQYF. DNA sequence: TGTGCCAGCAGCGTCAGGGCCCCTCGGTACATTCAGTACTTC.